The rows below give T cell receptor beta chains drawn from one sample of a study of blood T cell repertoires in COVID-19. Measured with immunoSEQ multiplex PCR; TCRdb has only the in-frame clones, and not every one. Among roughly 150,000 clones listed, more than 75% were seen once. The specimen sequenced was peripheral blood. These TCRs come from a woman in her fifties or sixties with COVID-19, enrolled during active disease. The CDR3 runs from the conserved cysteine through the conserved F or W. A D gene is named only where the DNA matches it firmly. Not all rows give a size; the values are once, few, many and, for expanded clones, a class.

V,J,D,size,DNA,CDR3
TRBV2,TRBJ1-2,TRBD1,-,TGTGCCAGCAAACTACAGGGGGCGGGTGGCTACACCTTC,CASKLQGAGGYTF
TRBV7-8,TRBJ1-2,-,few,TGTGCCAGCAGCCAAAACAGGGAGCTAGGCTATGGCTACACCTTC,CASSQNRELGYGYTF
TRBV6-5,TRBJ2-5,-,-,TGTGCCAGCAGGAACACCCAGACCCAGTACTTC,CASRNTQTQYF
TRBV7-6,TRBJ2-7,TRBD2,few,TGTGCCAGCAGCCCTTCCCCGACTAGCGGGGGTGACGAGCAGTACTTC,CASSPSPTSGGDEQYF
TRBV27,TRBJ2-6,-,-,TGTGCCAGCAGTTACAGTGCGCTCTCGAGGGCCAACGTCCTGACTTTC,CASSYSALSRANVLTF
TRBV6-6,TRBJ1-5,-,-,TGTGCCAGCAGTCCTGCCGGGAGACAGCCCCAGCATTTT,CASSPAGRQPQHF
TRBV7-9,TRBJ1-1,-,-,TGTGCCAGCAGCTTAGGAACAGGGAAAGGCACTGAAGCTTTCTTT,CASSLGTGKGTEAFF
TRBV28,TRBJ2-3,TRBD1,-,TGTGCCAGCAGTTCCGGACAGGCTCCCGAATCGCAGTATTTT,CASSSGQAPESQYF
TRBV4-1,TRBJ1-2,-,few,TGCGCCAGCAGCCAAATTGGTCAGGGGAATGGCTACACCTTC,CASSQIGQGNGYTF
TRBV19,TRBJ2-7,-,few,TGTGCCAGTAGTGCCGCAGGACAGTTAGCAGCCTACGAGCAGTACTTC,CASSAAGQLAAYEQYF
TRBV24-1,TRBJ2-1,TRBD2,few,TGTGCCACCAGTGATTATGGCGGGGGGGCGAATGAGCAGTTCTTC,CATSDYGGGANEQFF
TRBV7-3,TRBJ1-2,-,-,TGTGCCAGCAGCCCACAGGGCCGGGGCTACACCTTC,CASSPQGRGYTF
TRBV3-1/TRBV3-2,TRBJ2-2,-,-,TGTGCCAGCAGCCAAAGCCCGGAGACAGCGAACACCGGGGAGCTGTTTTTT,CASSQSPETANTGELFF
TRBV6-2/TRBV6-3,TRBJ1-5,-,-,TGTGCCAGCAGCCAAACAGTCAATCAGCCCCAGCATTTT,CASSQTVNQPQHF
TRBV29-1,TRBJ1-1,-,-,TGCAGCGTTGCCCTGAGCACTGAAGCTTTCTTT,CSVALSTEAFF
TRBV11-3,TRBJ1-2,TRBD1,-,TGTGCCAGCAGCTTAGAAAGGACAGGGGAATATGGCTACACCTTC,CASSLERTGEYGYTF
TRBV13,TRBJ2-1,TRBD1,-,TGTGCCAGCAGCCCAGGGGGTTTCTCCTACAATGAGCAGTTCTTC,CASSPGGFSYNEQFF
TRBV5-1,TRBJ2-5,-,-,TGCGCCAGCAGCTTGTCGGTTTCCGGCGGGGAGACCCAGTACTTC,CASSLSVSGGETQYF
TRBV5-4,TRBJ1-3,-,-,TGTGCCAGCAGCTTTGACAAGGCTGGAAACACCATATATTTT,CASSFDKAGNTIYF
TRBV14,TRBJ1-2,TRBD1,-,TGTGCCAGCAGCCTGGGACAGATATTCTATGGCTACACCTTC,CASSLGQIFYGYTF
TRBV11-2,TRBJ2-1,TRBD1,-,TGTGCCAGCAGCCCGCGACAGGGGGGCTACAATGAGCAGTTCTTC,CASSPRQGGYNEQFF
TRBV5-4,TRBJ1-2,-,-,TGTGCCAGCAGCAATAACAGATATGGCTACACCTTC,CASSNNRYGYTF
TRBV3-1/TRBV3-2,TRBJ1-4,-,-,TGTGCCAGCAGCCTCCAGGGATCTAGGGAAAAACTGTTTTTT,CASSLQGSREKLFF
TRBV4-1,TRBJ1-4,-,once,TGCGCCAGCAGCCAAGACTCCAGGGGAAGTGAAAAACTGTTTTTT,CASSQDSRGSEKLFF
TRBV6-1,TRBJ2-7,TRBD1,-,TGTGCCAGCAGTGACCGGGACAGGGGGTACGAGCAGTACTTC,CASSDRDRGYEQYF
TRBV9,TRBJ1-2,-,-,TGTGCCAGCAGCGTCGGGATCCCTGTTAAAACCATGCTCTACACCTTC,CASSVGIPVKTMLYTF
TRBV5-1,TRBJ2-6,TRBD2,-,TGCGCCAGCAGCTTGAGCGGGGGGCGAATTTCTGGGGCCAACGTCCTGACTTTC,CASSLSGGRISGANVLTF
TRBV15,TRBJ2-7,TRBD1,-,TGTGCCACCAGCAGAGGGGGACAGGGGGCTTCCGAGCAGTACTTC,CATSRGGQGASEQYF
TRBV2,TRBJ1-6,TRBD1,-,TGTGCCAGCAGTGAACCCCCGGGACAGGGCATTTCACCCCTCCACTTT,CASSEPPGQGISPLHF
TRBV12-3/TRBV12-4,TRBJ2-7,-,-,TGTGCCAGCAGCTATGGGCCTTACGAGCAGTACTTC,CASSYGPYEQYF
TRBV4-2,TRBJ2-1,TRBD2,-,TGTGCCAGCAGCCAAGATGGGGCGGGAGGCTACAATGAGCAGTTCTTC,CASSQDGAGGYNEQFF
TRBV5-1,TRBJ1-2,-,-,TGCGCCAGCAGCTTGGATCGGGTTCGCTACACCTTC,CASSLDRVRYTF
TRBV4-2,TRBJ2-3,TRBD2,-,TGTGCCAGCAGCCAAGAGATATGGGGGACTAGCGGGGGGGAACCCACAGATACGCAGTATTTT,CASSQEIWGTSGGEPTDTQYF
TRBV14,TRBJ2-5,TRBD2,-,TGTGCCAGCAGCCAAGAGGGCAGGACTAGCTACGGAGAGACCCAGTACTTC,CASSQEGRTSYGETQYF
TRBV14,TRBJ1-4,TRBD1,-,TGTGCCAGCAGCCCCAGACAGGGTTCGGAAAAACTGTTTTTT,CASSPRQGSEKLFF
TRBV2,TRBJ2-5,TRBD2,-,TGTGCCACCGCCGGCTGGACTAGCGGGGAAGAGACCCAGTACTTC,CATAGWTSGEETQYF
TRBV6-5,TRBJ1-1,TRBD1,once,TGTGCCAGCAGTTACACTTCCGGGACAGGGAACACTGAAGCTTTCTTT,CASSYTSGTGNTEAFF
TRBV19,TRBJ2-7,TRBD1,-,TGTGCCAGTAGTACGGGACAGTCTATAGCCTACGAGCAGTACTTC,CASSTGQSIAYEQYF
TRBV18,TRBJ2-7,-,-,TGTGCCAGCTCAGAAGGGGTTTACGAGCAGTACTTC,CASSEGVYEQYF
TRBV3-1/TRBV3-2,TRBJ1-3,-,few,TGTGCCAGCGAGGGTAGCTCTGGAAACACCATATATTTT,CASEGSSGNTIYF
TRBV11-2,TRBJ1-5,-,-,TGTGCCAGCAGCTTAGGGCGGCCAGGGGACCTATTCCATCAGCCCCAGCATTTT,CASSLGRPGDLFHQPQHF
TRBV6-6,TRBJ1-3,-,once,TGTGCCAGCAGCCCTCAGGGTCTCGCCTCTGGAAACACCATATATTTT,CASSPQGLASGNTIYF
TRBV24-1,TRBJ2-3,TRBD2,-,TGTGCCAATGGGACTAGCGGGATCACAGATACGCAGTATTTT,CANGTSGITDTQYF
TRBV28,TRBJ2-1,-,many,TGTGCCAGCAGCAGACCGGATTGGCAGGTTTTTAGTGAGCAGTTCTTC,CASSRPDWQVFSEQFF
TRBV7-9,TRBJ2-3,-,-,TGTGCCAGCAGCTTAGGAGGGGCAGGACTAAGTACAGATACGCAGTATTTT,CASSLGGAGLSTDTQYF
TRBV11-3,TRBJ2-6,-,-,TGTGCCAGCGGGGGGGCCCGGGAAGGAGCCAACTCTGGGGCCAACGTCCTGACTTTC,CASGGAREGANSGANVLTF